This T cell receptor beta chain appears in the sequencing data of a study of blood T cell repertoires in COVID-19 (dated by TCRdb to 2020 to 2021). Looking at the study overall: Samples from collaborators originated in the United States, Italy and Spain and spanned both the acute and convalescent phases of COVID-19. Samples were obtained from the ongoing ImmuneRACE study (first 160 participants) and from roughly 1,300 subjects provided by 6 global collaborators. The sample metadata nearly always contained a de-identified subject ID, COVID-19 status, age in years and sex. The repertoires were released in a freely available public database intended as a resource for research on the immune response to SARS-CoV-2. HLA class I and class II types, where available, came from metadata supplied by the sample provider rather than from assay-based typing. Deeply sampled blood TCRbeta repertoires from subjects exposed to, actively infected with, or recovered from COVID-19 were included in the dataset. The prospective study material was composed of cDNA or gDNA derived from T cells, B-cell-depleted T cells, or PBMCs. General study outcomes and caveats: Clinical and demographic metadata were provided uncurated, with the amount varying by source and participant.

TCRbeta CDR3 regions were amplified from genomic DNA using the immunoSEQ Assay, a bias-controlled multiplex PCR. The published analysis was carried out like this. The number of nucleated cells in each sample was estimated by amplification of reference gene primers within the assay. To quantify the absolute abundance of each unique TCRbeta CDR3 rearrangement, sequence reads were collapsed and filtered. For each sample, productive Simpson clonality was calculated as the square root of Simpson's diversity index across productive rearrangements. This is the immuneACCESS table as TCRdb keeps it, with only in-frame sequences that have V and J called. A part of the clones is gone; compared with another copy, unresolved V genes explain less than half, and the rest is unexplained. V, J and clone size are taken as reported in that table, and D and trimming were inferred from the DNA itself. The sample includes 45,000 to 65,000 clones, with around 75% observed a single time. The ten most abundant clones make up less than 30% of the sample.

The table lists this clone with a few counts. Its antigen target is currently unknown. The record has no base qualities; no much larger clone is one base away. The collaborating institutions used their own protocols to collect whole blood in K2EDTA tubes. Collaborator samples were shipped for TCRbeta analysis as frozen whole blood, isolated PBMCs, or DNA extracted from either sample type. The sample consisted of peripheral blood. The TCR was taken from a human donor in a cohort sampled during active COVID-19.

The bases read TGTGCCAGCAGTTACGGACAGGCTTCAGGGGGCTACACCTTC. Translated, this is CASSYGQASGGYTF. The sequence joins TRBV6-2 or TRBV6-3 to TRBJ1-2; TRBD1 matches 7 bases in the middle. From cysteine to phenylalanine, the CDR3 is 14 amino acids long. The DNA shown is the 42-base CDR3, in frame from base 1. Per the germline V gene, MNHEY is the CDR1 and SVGEGT is the CDR2. V is cut back by 2 bases and J by 8 bases, with 8 bases in the junction unmatched.